These T cell receptor beta chains were read from a single sample in a study of identical twins. Using its own MiXCR run on the 5' RACE reads, TCRdb lists one record per CDR3 protein. The sample consists of about 340,000 distinct CDR3 sequences, around an eighth of them appearing once. In addition, the sample was reused for a study of yellow fever vaccine responses in identical twins.

Sequences were obtained from CD8+ T cells sorted from blood. These receptors came from a woman under 30 in good health. CDR3s include the opening cysteine and the closing phenylalanine or tryptophan. The D gene is left open where the match is weak. The size field is filled for only some rows; it gives once, few, many or a size class.

D gene	V gene	J gene	clone size	CDR3 DNA	CDR3 protein
-	TRBV6-5	TRBJ2-3	many	TGTGCCAGCACTTGGGAAGGGAGCACAGATACGCAGTATTTT	CASTWEGSTDTQYF
-	TRBV5-5	TRBJ1-5	-	TGTGCCAGCAGTCTGGGACTGGCGCAGCAGCCCCAGCATTTT	CASSLGLAQQPQHF
-	TRBV7-9	TRBJ2-1	-	TGTGCCAGCAGCTCGGACTACGATGAGCAGTTCTTC	CASSSDYDEQFF
-	TRBV24-1	TRBJ2-7	few	TGTGCCACCAGTGATGCCAACGAGCAGTACTTC	CATSDANEQYF
-	TRBV7-9	TRBJ1-1	many	TGTGCCAGCAGCTTAGCGGTAGGTTCCACTGAAGCTTTCTTT	CASSLAVGSTEAFF
TRBD1	TRBV29-1	TRBJ1-1	-	TGCAGCGTGCCGGGACAGAGATCGAACACTGAAGCTTTCTTT	CSVPGQRSNTEAFF
TRBD2	TRBV27	TRBJ2-2	-	TGTGCCAGCACCTCGGGACTAGCGTACACCGGGGAGCTGTTTTTT	CASTSGLAYTGELFF
TRBD1	TRBV29-1	TRBJ1-1	many	TGCAGCGCCCGTGACCGGGACACAGGGGGGACTGAAGCTTTCTTT	CSARDRDTGGTEAFF
TRBD2	TRBV25-1	TRBJ2-1	few	TGTGCCAGCAGTGAAGCGGGAGGGCCTAGGAATGAGCAGTTCTTC	CASSEAGGPRNEQFF
TRBD2	TRBV19	TRBJ2-1	many	TGTGCCAGTAGTCTGAGAGGGACTAGCGGTTACAATGAGCAGTTCTTC	CASSLRGTSGYNEQFF